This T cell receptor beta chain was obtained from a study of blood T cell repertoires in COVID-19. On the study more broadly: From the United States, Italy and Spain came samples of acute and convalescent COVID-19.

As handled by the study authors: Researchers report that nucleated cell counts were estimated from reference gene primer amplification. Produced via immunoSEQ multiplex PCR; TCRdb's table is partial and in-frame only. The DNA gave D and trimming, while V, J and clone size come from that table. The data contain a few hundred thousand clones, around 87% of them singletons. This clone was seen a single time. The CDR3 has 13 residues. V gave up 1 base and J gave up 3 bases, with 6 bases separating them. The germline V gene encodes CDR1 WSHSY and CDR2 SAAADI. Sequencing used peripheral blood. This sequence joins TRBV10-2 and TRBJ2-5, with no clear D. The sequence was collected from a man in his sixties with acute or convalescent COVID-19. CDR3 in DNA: TGCGCCAGCAGTGAGTGGGCAGAAGAGACCCAGTACTTC. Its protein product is CASSEWAEETQYF.